These 22 T cell receptor beta chains originate from one sample sequenced in a study of cytomegalovirus exposure and HLA in healthy donors. 13 Jbeta primers and 60 Vbeta primers were used for the PCR. The method was immunoSEQ multiplex PCR; TCRdb's version includes in-frame clones alone and lacks a portion of them. This sample has approximately 180,000 clones; about 80% occur once, and the top ten carry approximately 2%. Sequenced sample: PBMCs. These receptor sequences come from a woman aged 25 to 39 in good health and CMV-seronegative.

In its sample, this clone was seen once. The CDR3 loop is CASSQEGGGGRGTDTQYF. CDR3 nucleotide sequence: TGTGCCAGCAGCCAAGAGGGTGGGGGCGGGAGGGGGACAGATACGCAGTATTTT. V and J are TRBV4-2 and TRBJ2-3; 9 nucleotides align to TRBD2. The CDR3 is made up of 18 amino acids. Looked up from germline, CDR1 is LGHNA and CDR2 is YNFKEQ. Trimming removed 0 bases from V and 3 bases from J; junction bases left unmatched: 10.

The chain combines TRBV7-2 with TRBJ2-7; 7 bases agree with TRBD2. This CDR3 has 15 residues. The V gene's germline CDR1 is SGHTA and CDR2 FQGNSA. In DNA form, the CDR3 reads TGTGCTACAGCCCGGTTAGCGGGCCTCTCCTACGAGCAGTACTTC. This gives the protein CATARLAGLSYEQYF.

This clone appeared a single time. This sequence joins TRBV29-1 and TRBJ2-7; 9 bases fit TRBD1. The germline V gene encodes CDR1 SQVTM and CDR2 ANQGSEA. The trim removed 4 bases at V and 6 bases at J, leaving 7 bases unmatched. This CDR3 is built from 13 residues. CDR3 residues: CSVGDREIGEQYF. As DNA, the CDR3 is TGCAGCGTTGGGGACAGGGAAATCGGCGAGCAGTACTTC.

The genes are TRBV28 and TRBJ2-5, with TRBD2 matching 9 bases. The J call is doubtful: the DNA matches TRBJ2-7 better. CDR1 MDHEN and CDR2 SYDVKM come from the germline V gene. The length of the CDR3 is 15 residues. CDR3 sequence: CASITVAGGPDEQYF. The CDR3, as DNA: TGTGCCAGCATCACTGTGGCGGGGGGGCCCGACGAGCAGTACTTC.

The chain couples TRBV19 to TRBJ1-1; a possible D gene is TRBD1 (5 bases). Germline V CDR1 and CDR2: LNHDA, SQIVND (reference sequence). V was clipped by 7 bases and J by 6 bases, with 24 bases between them. This CDR3 comprises 16 residues. The CDR3 protein is CASKGQGVLPTAEAFF. The CDR3 DNA is TGTGCCAGTAAAGGGCAAGGGGTCCTGCCTACGGCTGAAGCTTTCTTT.

The chain uses TRBV6-6 and TRBJ2-7, with 9 bases lining up with TRBD1. The CDR3 runs to 15 residues. V lost 7 bases, J lost 2 bases, and 9 bases stayed unmatched. Germline-derived CDR1 and CDR2 are MNHNY and SVGAGI (reference sequence). CDR3 region: CASKNAGQGAYEQYF. As DNA, the CDR3 is TGTGCCAGCAAGAACGCGGGACAGGGCGCCTACGAGCAGTACTTC.

The chain couples TRBV2 to TRBJ1-4, with 8 nucleotides matching TRBD1. V gave up 8 bases and J gave up 5 bases; unmatched junction bases: 13. The CDR3 length is 16 residues. Germline V gene data show CDR1 as SNHLY and CDR2 as FYNNEI. CDR3 sequence: CASLYGQGTINEKLFF. CDR3 DNA: TGTGCCAGCCTTTATGGACAGGGAACTATCAATGAAAAACTGTTTTTT.

The chain uses TRBV15 and TRBJ1-3, with D unclear. This CDR3 comprises 12 residues. The V and J ends lost 6 bases and 4 bases respectively, with 7 bases between them. Germline V CDR1 and CDR2: LNHNV, YYDKDF (reference sequence). Written as DNA, the CDR3 is TGTGCCACCAGTTCGTTGGGAAACACCATATATTTT. Protein: CATSSLGNTIYF.

The V call is TRBV9, the J call TRBJ2-5; 10 nucleotides line up with TRBD1. The J segment lost 5 bases and the V segment lost 4 bases, leaving 11 bases of the junction unmatched. CDR1 is SGDLS, CDR2 YYNGEE, per germline. This CDR3 is 16 amino acids long. The CDR3 here is CASSTRGGQGLETQYF. In DNA, the CDR3 is TGTGCCAGCAGCACCCGGGGGGGACAGGGGTTGGAGACCCAGTACTTC.

The V and J genes are TRBV2 and TRBJ2-7, with a weak D call TRBD1 (6 bases). CDR3 length equals 14 residues. V shed 6 bases and J shed 2 bases, with 14 bases lying between them. The germline gives CDR1 SNHLY, CDR2 FYNNEI. DNA of the CDR3: TGTGCCAGCAGCATCCAGGGGCCTCCCTACGAGCAGTACTTC. It yields the protein CASSIQGPPYEQYF.

The V gene is TRBV9, the J gene TRBJ2-5, with TRBD2 identical over 8 bases. The CDR3 consists of 15 residues. The germline V gene has CDR1 SGDLS and CDR2 YYNGEE. The ends lost 4 bases at V and 4 bases at J; junction bases unmatched: 9. The CDR3 spells CASSPIVGGAETQYF. CDR3 nucleotides: TGTGCCAGCAGCCCGATCGTCGGGGGGGCAGAGACCCAGTACTTC.

The sample holds a few counts of this clone. The chain combines TRBV10-1 with TRBJ2-4; a weak D match, TRBD1 (6 bases). The length of the CDR3 is 14 residues. Germline V gene data show CDR1 as WNHNN and CDR2 as SYGVQD (reference sequence). V was cut by 4 bases and J by 8 bases, with 15 bases left in between. As DNA, the CDR3 is TGCGCCAGCAGTGTTTGGGGGCAAGGTGACATTCAGTACTTC. This translates into CASSVWGQGDIQYF.

The chain uses TRBV7-9 and TRBJ2-7; 8 positions match TRBD1. Germline assignment: CDR1 SEHNR and CDR2 FQNEAQ (reference sequence). The CDR3 loop spans 15 amino acids. J lost 3 bases, V lost 5 bases, and 9 bases had no gene match. CDR3 bases: TGTGCCAGCAGCGCTTGGACAGGGATAGTCTACGAGCAGTACTTC. It encodes CASSAWTGIVYEQYF.

This clone was picked up a small number of times. The chain has TRBV18 and TRBJ1-2; D gene uncertain. Trimming left V 5 bases short and J 6 bases short, with 16 bases between. The CDR3 consists of 14 residues. Germline assignment: CDR1 KGHSH and CDR2 LQKENI. CDR3 protein: CASSGLSPGDGYTF. The CDR3 bases are TGTGCCAGCTCAGGACTTAGTCCCGGAGATGGCTACACCTTC.

This clone came up once. The J gene is TRBJ2-7, the V gene TRBV7-8, with TRBD2 identical over 10 bases. The CDR3 is made up of 15 amino acids. Germline V gives CDR1 SGHVS, CDR2 FQNEAQ. J was trimmed by 4 bases and V by 5 bases; bases with no gene match: 8. The chain's CDR3 is CASSKGGLADYEQYF. The CDR3 DNA is TGTGCCAGCAGCAAAGGCGGACTAGCGGATTACGAGCAGTACTTC.

The V and J genes are TRBV6-6 and TRBJ1-5, with 11 bases that match TRBD1. In germline, CDR1 is MNHNY, CDR2 SVGAGI (reference sequence). Trimming cost V 5 bases and J 2 bases; bases outside gene matches: 5. CDR3 length: 16 amino acids. In DNA, the CDR3 is TGTGCCAGCAGTCCCAAGGGACAGGGGGGCAATCAGCCCCAGCATTTT. It translates to CASSPKGQGGNQPQHF.

The CDR3 region has the DNA TGTGCCAGCAGGGAACGCGCGGACGAGCAGTACTTC. This encodes CASRERADEQYF. The chain carries TRBV5-8 and TRBJ2-7; D gene uncertain. V lost 5 bases, J lost 5 bases, and 11 bases lay in between. Germline CDR1 reads SGHTS; CDR2 reads YDEGEE. This CDR3 spans 12 amino acids.

The chain has TRBV7-9 and TRBJ1-6; TRBD1 matches at 9 bases. The CDR3 consists of 16 residues. V was pared by 5 bases and J by 4 bases, with 6 bases of the junction left unmatched. The germline CDR1 and CDR2 sequences are SEHNR and FQNEAQ (reference sequence). CDR3 DNA sequence: TGTGCCAGCAGCACCCAGGACAGGGGATATAATTCACCCCTCCACTTT. Encoded protein: CASSTQDRGYNSPLHF. Using reference TRBV7-9 and TRBJ1-6 for the parts outside the CDR3, the full variable domain is DTGVSQNPRHKITKRGQNVTFRCDPISEHNRLYWYRQTLGQGPEFLTYFQNEAQLEKSRLLSDRFSAERPKGSFSTLEIQRTEQGDSAMYLCASSTQDRGYNSPLHFGNGTRLTVT.

This clone was seen just once. This chain joins TRBV18 and TRBJ1-5; 7 positions agree with TRBD1. V shed 3 bases and J 5 bases; nucleotides not matched to a gene: 10. From germline, CDR1 is KGHSH and CDR2 LQKENI. CDR3 length: 16 residues. For the CDR3, the DNA is TGTGCCAGCTCACCGCGTGGCGGGACAGCACATCAGCCCCAGCATTTT. Residues: CASSPRGGTAHQPQHF.

This chain connects TRBV19 to TRBJ2-3, with D possibly TRBD2 on 5 matching bases. Germline values: CDR1 LNHDA, CDR2 SQIVND (reference sequence). The CDR3 runs 18 residues. The germline V and J ends were trimmed by 1 base and 2 bases, with 19 bases remaining between them. For the CDR3, the DNA is TGTGCCAGTAGTATAGTAATCAGCGGTAAGCGGTACACAGATACGCAGTATTTT. Translated, it gives CASSIVISGKRYTDTQYF.

The chain has TRBV27 and TRBJ2-7; 8 bases line up with TRBD1. The trim removed 5 bases at V and 2 bases at J, leaving 2 bases unmatched. Looked up from germline, CDR1 is MNHEY and CDR2 is SMNVEV (reference sequence). The CDR3 has 13 amino acids. In nucleotides, the CDR3 is TGTGCCAGCAGTGGGACAGGACCCTACGAGCAGTACTTC. Residues: CASSGTGPYEQYF.

V is TRBV7-9 and J is TRBJ2-1; 7 bases agree with TRBD2. The CDR3 spans 17 residues. Per the germline V gene, CDR1 is SEHNR and CDR2 is FQNEAQ (reference sequence). J was trimmed by 4 bases and V by 5 bases; bases with no gene match: 14. The CDR3 sequence is CASSHSGGQKTYNEQFF. The CDR3 DNA is TGTGCCAGCAGCCACTCGGGGGGTCAGAAAACTTACAATGAGCAGTTCTTC.